These 16 T cell receptor beta chains share one sample of origin, sequenced in a study of OX40 agonist ivuxolimab in advanced cancers. Clones were sequenced by immunoSEQ multiplex PCR, and TCRdb holds only the in-frame ones, with some missing. The sample lists 78,000 or so clones, roughly nine tenths seen once, with approximately 0.45% in the top ten. Sequencing was performed on CD4+ or CD8+ T cells sorted from blood, taken in a trial of the OX40 agonist ivuxolimab. The receptors originated from an adult with an advanced solid tumor such as melanoma, head and neck, liver or kidney cancer.

This clone has just one count. At the DNA level, this CDR3 is encoded by other sequences in the same sample as well. V usage is TRBV2 and J usage is TRBJ2-7, with D maybe TRBD1 (5 bases). Germline CDR1 and CDR2: SNHLY and FYNNEI. CDR3 length: 13 residues. V was pared by 3 bases and J by 3 bases, with 9 bases between. This CDR3 is CASSEMQGYEQYF. In DNA form, the CDR3 reads TGTGCCAGCAGTGAGATGCAGGGCTACGAGCAGTACTTC.

V gene TRBV11-3 combines with J gene TRBJ2-1; 14 bases agree with TRBD2. Unmatched junction bases numbered 8, after V lost 6 bases and J lost 7 bases. The CDR3 sequence is 16 residues long. In germline, CDR1 is SGHNT, CDR2 YENEEA. CDR3 sequence reads: CASRAGTSGSWNEQFF. CDR3 bases: TGTGCCAGCAGGGCCGGGACTAGCGGGAGTTGGAATGAGCAGTTCTTC. The full variable domain, its missing parts supplied by reference TRBV11-3 and TRBJ2-1, is EAGVVQSPRYKIIEKKQPVAFWCNPISGHNTLYWYLQNLGQGPELLIRYENEEAVDDSQLPKDRFSAERLKGVDSTLKIQPAELGDSAVYLCASRAGTSGSWNEQFFGPGTRLTVL.

This rearrangement joins TRBV4-3 to TRBJ2-6; TRBD2 is a possible D gene (6 bases). Looked up from germline, CDR1 is LGHNA and CDR2 is YSLEER. Trimming removed 4 bases from V and 0 bases from J, with 13 bases in between. The CDR3 runs to 17 residues. CDR3 sequence: CASSRDSLSSGANVLTF. The CDR3 coding sequence is TGCGCCAGCAGCCGGGACTCCCTATCCTCTGGGGCCAACGTCCTGACTTTC.

This chain uses TRBV18 with TRBJ2-5; 7 nucleotides align to TRBD2. The J call may be in error: the DNA end matches TRBJ2-7 better. Germline-derived CDR1 and CDR2 are KGHSH and LQKENI. This CDR3 is built from 13 residues. The CDR3 spells CASSPPGGGEQYF. The CDR3 DNA reads as TGTGCCAGCTCACCACCTGGGGGGGGCGAGCAGTACTTC.

The chain combines TRBV9 with TRBJ1-3, with 8 bases aligning to TRBD1. The V segment lost 1 base and the J segment 8 bases; nucleotides outside the gene matches: 5. This CDR3 spans 14 amino acids. Germline CDR1 and CDR2: SGDLS and YYNGEE. The chain's CDR3 is CASSVLQGGDTIYF. The CDR3 DNA sequence: TGTGCCAGCAGCGTACTACAGGGGGGGGACACCATATATTTT.

V is TRBV7-9 and J is TRBJ2-3, with 7 positions matching TRBD2. CDR1 is SEHNR, CDR2 FQNEAQ, per germline (reference sequence). V was clipped by 2 bases and J by 8 bases; unmatched bases: 13. The CDR3 contains 16 residues. CDR3 loop: CASSLQGGSPTGTQYF. In nucleotides, the CDR3 is TGTGCCAGCAGCTTACAGGGCGGGAGCCCCACGGGTACGCAGTATTTT. Complete variable domain (other parts from reference TRBV7-9 and TRBJ2-3): DTGVSQNPRHKITKRGQNVTFRCDPISEHNRLYWYRQTLGQGPEFLTYFQNEAQLEKSRLLSDRFSAERPKGSFSTLEIQRTEQGDSAMYLCASSLQGGSPTGTQYFGPGTRLTVL.

For this clone: Mismatch with germline at one junction end may stem from a read error. The rearrangement links TRBV29-1 to TRBJ1-2; tentatively, D is TRBD1 (5 bases). This CDR3 has 11 amino acids. The germline V gene encodes CDR1 SQVTM and CDR2 ANQGSEA. CDR3 sequence reads: CSAERDDRYTF. The CDR3, as DNA: TGCAGCGCTGAACGGGACGATCGCTACACCTTC.

The chain couples TRBV10-3 to TRBJ1-2, with D maybe TRBD1 (5 bases). CDR3 length: 15 amino acids. Trimming cost V 6 bases and J 3 bases, with 17 bases left between them. Germline assignment: CDR1 ENHRY and CDR2 SYGVKD. Here the CDR3 DNA reads TGTGCCATCAGCGGGGGGAGGTCGTGGGACTATGGCTACACCTTC. It translates to CAISGGRSWDYGYTF.

V usage is TRBV7-2 and J usage is TRBJ2-7; a weak D match, TRBD1 (6 bases). This CDR3 region has 13 residues. V was clipped by 3 bases and J by 1 base, with 7 bases between them. From germline, CDR1 is SGHTA and CDR2 FQGNSA. The CDR3 reads CASSLDRSYEQYF. The CDR3 bases are TGTGCCAGCAGCTTGGACAGATCCTACGAGCAGTACTTC.

The chain couples TRBV5-6 to TRBJ1-4; tentatively, D is TRBD1 (5 bases). V dropped 2 bases and J dropped 4 bases, with 9 bases sitting between them. This CDR3 is 14 amino acids long. Germline lookup yields CDR1 SGHDT and CDR2 YYEEEE. CDR3 bases: TGTGCCAGCAGCTTTGGTAGGGGTAATGAAAAACTGTTTTTT. Encoded protein: CASSFGRGNEKLFF.

The genes are TRBV11-3 and TRBJ1-4; 8 nucleotides match TRBD1. The V and J ends lost 3 bases and 4 bases, in that order; junction bases with no gene match: 7. The V gene's germline CDR1 is SGHNT and CDR2 YENEEA. This CDR3 has 16 residues. The DNA for the CDR3 is TGTGCCAGCAGCTTTAAGGGGACAGGCGGTAATGAAAAACTGTTTTTT. Protein product: CASSFKGTGGNEKLFF.

This sequence joins TRBV29-1 and TRBJ1-1, with 7 bases matching TRBD1. The CDR3 totals 14 residues. With V trimmed by 4 bases and J by 4 bases, 9 bases remained unmatched. The germline CDR1 and CDR2 sequences are SQVTM and ANQGSEA. This CDR3 reads CSVATGLVGTEAFF. As DNA, the CDR3 is TGCAGCGTTGCGACAGGGCTGGTGGGCACTGAAGCTTTCTTT.

The chain uses TRBV19 and TRBJ2-7; 8 nucleotides align to TRBD2. Germline loops: CDR1 LNHDA, CDR2 SQIVND (reference sequence). The ends lost 3 bases at V and 1 base at J; junction bases unmatched: 8. The CDR3 has 16 residues. This chain's CDR3 is CASSISGSGGSYEQYF. CDR3 DNA: TGTGCCAGTAGTATTTCCGGAAGCGGGGGATCCTACGAGCAGTACTTC.

The chain joins TRBV10-3 to TRBJ1-1; D not certain. The ends were cut back, 4 bases at V and 0 bases at J, with 15 bases in the middle. The germline CDR1 and CDR2 sequences are ENHRY and SYGVKD. The length of the CDR3 is 16 residues. CDR3 DNA sequence: TGTGCCATCAGTGTATCAAATGGTAACCTGAACACTGAAGCTTTCTTT. This translates into CAISVSNGNLNTEAFF.

This clone was counted between two and nine times. The CDR3 DNA reads TGCGCCAGCAGCCCCGGGACCCTTGACGTCACCGGGGAGCTGTTTTTT. The encoded protein is CASSPGTLDVTGELFF. V usage is TRBV4-3 and J usage is TRBJ2-2; D could derive from TRBD1 or TRBD2 (5 bases each). Germline lookup yields CDR1 LGHNA and CDR2 YSLEER. The CDR3 is 16 residues long. V lost 4 bases and J lost 4, with 16 bases in between.

The chain couples TRBV7-2 to TRBJ2-4; 9 bases agree with TRBD1. Trimming took 5 bases from V and 3 from J; bases not matched to a gene: 5. There are 15 residues in the CDR3. Per the germline V gene, CDR1 is SGHTA and CDR2 is FQGNSA. The CDR3, as DNA: TGTGCCAGCAGCCGTAGACAGGGGGGCAAAAACATTCAGTACTTC. Its translation: CASSRRQGGKNIQYF.